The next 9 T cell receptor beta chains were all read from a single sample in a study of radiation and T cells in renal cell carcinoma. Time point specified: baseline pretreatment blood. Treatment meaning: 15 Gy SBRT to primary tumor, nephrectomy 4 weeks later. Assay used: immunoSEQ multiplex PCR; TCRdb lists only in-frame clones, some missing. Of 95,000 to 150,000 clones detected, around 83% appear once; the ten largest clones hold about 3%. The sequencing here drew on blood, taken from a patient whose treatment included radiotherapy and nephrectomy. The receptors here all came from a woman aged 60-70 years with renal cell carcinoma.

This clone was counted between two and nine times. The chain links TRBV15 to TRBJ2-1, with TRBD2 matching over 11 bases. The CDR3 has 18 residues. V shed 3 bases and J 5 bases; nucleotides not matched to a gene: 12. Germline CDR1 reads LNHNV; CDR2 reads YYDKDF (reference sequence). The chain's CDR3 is CATSRGLSGGATNNEQFF. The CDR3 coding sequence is TGTGCCACCAGCAGGGGTCTTAGCGGGGGGGCTACTAACAATGAGCAGTTCTTC.

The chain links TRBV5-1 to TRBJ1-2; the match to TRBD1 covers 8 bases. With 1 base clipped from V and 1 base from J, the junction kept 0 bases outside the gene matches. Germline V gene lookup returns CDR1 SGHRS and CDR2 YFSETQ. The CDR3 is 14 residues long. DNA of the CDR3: TGCGCCAGCAGCTTGACAGGGGGTAACTATGGCTACACCTTC. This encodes CASSLTGGNYGYTF.

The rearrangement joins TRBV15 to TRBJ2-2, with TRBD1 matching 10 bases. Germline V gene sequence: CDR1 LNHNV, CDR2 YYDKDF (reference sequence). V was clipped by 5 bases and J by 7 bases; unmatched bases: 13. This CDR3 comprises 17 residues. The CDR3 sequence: CATSSLGGQGNFGELFF. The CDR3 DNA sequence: TGTGCCACCAGCTCCCTCGGGGGACAGGGGAATTTCGGGGAGCTGTTTTTT.

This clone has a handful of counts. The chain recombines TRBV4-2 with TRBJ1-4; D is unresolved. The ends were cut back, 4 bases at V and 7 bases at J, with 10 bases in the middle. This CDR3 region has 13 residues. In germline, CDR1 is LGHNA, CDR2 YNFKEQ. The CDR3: CASSPGVSEKLFF. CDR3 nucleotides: TGTGCCAGCAGCCCTGGGGTCAGTGAAAAACTGTTTTTT.

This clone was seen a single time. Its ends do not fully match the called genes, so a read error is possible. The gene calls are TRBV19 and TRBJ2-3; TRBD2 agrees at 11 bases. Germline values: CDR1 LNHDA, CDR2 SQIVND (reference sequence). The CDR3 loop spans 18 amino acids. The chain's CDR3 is CASSSGGAGLWSTDTQYF. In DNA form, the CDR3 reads TGTGCCAGCAGTAGCGGGGGGGCGGGTCTCTGGAGCACAGATACGCAGTATTTT.

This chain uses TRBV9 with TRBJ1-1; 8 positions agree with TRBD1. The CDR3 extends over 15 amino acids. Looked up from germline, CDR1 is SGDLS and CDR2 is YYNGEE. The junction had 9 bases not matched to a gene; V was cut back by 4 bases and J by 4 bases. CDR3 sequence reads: CASSSMPGQGTEAFF. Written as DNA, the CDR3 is TGTGCCAGCAGCTCGATGCCAGGACAGGGCACTGAAGCTTTCTTT.

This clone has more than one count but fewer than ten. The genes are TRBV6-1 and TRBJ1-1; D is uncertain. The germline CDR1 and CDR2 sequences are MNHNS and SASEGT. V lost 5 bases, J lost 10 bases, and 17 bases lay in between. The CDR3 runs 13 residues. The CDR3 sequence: CASSPGITRGAFF. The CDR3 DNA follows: TGTGCCAGCAGTCCGGGCATCACCCGGGGAGCTTTCTTT.

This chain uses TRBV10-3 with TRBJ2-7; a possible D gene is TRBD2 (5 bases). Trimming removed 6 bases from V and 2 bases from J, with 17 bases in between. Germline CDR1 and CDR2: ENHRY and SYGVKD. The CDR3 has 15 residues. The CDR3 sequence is CAISSPTDSPYEQYF. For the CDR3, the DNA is TGTGCCATCAGCTCCCCCACGGACTCACCCTACGAGCAGTACTTC.

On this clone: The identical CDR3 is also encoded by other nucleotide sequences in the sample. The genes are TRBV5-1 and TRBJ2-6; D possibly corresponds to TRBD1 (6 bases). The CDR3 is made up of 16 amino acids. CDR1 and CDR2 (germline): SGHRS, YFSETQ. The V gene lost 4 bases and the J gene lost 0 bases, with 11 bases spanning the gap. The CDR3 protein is CASSPQGGSGANVLTF. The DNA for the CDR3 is TGCGCCAGCAGCCCCCAAGGGGGCTCTGGGGCCAACGTCCTGACTTTC.